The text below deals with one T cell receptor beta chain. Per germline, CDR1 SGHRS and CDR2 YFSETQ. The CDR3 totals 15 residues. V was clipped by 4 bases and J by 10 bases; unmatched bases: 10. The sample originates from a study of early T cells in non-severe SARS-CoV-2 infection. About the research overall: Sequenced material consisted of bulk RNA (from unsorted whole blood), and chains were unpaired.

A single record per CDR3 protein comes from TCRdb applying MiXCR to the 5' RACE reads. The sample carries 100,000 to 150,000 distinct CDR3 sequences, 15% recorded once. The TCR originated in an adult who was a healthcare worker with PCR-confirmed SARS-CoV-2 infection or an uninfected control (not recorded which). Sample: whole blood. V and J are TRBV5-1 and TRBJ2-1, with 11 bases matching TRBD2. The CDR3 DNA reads TGCGCCAGCAGCCCCGGGACTAGCGGATCTTACGAGCAGTTCTTC. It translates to CASSPGTSGSYEQFF. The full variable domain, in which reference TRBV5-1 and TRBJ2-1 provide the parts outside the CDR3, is KAGVTQTPRYLIKTRGQQVTLSCSPISGHRSVSWYQQTPGQGLQFLFEYFSETQRNKGNFPGRFSGRQFSNSRSEMNVSTLELGDSALYLCASSPGTSGSYEQFFGPGTRLTVL.